This TCR beta chain was observed in a study of shared clonotypes between healthy human individuals. The method was immunoSEQ multiplex PCR; TCRdb's version includes in-frame clones alone and lacks a portion of them. In the table there are over 2 million clones, roughly 94% of which are singletons. As for this clone: At one of its ends the junction is not consistent with the germline gene, which may arise from a read error.

Germline assignment: CDR1 LGHNA and CDR2 YNFKEQ. The length of the CDR3 is 13 residues. The V call is TRBV4-2, the J call TRBJ2-5; no reliable D call. The sample taken for sequencing was naive CD4+ T cells sorted from blood. The subset denotes: CD45RA+ positively selected. The receptor's source is a man younger than 35 in good health. CDR3 sequence reads: CASSKERGETQYF. The CDR3 DNA sequence: TGTGCCAGCAGCAAAGAGAGAGGAGAGACCCAGTACTTC.